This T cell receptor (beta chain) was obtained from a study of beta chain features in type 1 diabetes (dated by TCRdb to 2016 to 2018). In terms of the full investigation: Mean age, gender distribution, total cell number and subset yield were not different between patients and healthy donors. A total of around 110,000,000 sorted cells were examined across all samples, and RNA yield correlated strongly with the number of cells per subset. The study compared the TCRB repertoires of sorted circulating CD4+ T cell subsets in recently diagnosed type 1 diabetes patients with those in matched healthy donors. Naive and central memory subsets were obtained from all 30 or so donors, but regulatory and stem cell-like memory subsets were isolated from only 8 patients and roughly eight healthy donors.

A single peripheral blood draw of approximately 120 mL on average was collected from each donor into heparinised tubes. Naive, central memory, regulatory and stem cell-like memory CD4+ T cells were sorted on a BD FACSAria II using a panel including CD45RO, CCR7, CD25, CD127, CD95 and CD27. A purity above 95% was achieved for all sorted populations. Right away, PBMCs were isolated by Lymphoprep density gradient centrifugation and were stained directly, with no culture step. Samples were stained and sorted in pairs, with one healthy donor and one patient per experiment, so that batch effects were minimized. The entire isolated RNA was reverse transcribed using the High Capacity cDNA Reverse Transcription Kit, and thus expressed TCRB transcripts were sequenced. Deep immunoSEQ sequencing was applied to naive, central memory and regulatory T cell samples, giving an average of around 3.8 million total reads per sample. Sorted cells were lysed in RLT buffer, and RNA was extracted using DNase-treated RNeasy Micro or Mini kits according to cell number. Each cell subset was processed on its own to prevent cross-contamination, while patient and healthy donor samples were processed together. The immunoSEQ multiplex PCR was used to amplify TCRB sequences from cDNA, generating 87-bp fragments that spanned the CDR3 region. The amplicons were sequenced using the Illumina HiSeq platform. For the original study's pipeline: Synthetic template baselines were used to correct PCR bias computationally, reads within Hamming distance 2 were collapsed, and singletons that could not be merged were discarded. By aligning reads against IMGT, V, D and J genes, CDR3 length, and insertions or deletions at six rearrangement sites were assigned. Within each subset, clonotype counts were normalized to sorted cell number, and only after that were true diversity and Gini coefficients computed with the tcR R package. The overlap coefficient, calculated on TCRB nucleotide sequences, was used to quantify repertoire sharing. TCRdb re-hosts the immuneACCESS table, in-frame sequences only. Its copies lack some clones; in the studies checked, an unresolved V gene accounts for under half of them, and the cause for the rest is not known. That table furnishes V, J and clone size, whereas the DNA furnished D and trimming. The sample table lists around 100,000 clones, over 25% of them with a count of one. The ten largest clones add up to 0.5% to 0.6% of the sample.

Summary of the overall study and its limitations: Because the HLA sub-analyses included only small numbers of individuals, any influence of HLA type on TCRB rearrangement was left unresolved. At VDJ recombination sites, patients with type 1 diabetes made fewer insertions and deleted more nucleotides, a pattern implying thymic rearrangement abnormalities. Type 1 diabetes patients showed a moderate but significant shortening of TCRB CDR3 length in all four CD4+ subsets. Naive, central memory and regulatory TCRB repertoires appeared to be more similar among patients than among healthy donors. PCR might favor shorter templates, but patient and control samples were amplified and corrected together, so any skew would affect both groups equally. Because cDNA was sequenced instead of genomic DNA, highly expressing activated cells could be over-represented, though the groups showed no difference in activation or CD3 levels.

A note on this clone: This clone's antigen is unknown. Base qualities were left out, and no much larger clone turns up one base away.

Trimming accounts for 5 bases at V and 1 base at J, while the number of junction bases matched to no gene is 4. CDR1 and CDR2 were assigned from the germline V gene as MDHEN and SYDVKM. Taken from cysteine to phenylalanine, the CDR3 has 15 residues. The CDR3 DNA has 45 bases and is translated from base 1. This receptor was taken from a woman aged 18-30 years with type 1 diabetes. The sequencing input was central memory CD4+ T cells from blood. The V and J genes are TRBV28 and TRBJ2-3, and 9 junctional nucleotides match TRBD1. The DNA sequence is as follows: TGTGCCAGCAGTAGCCGGGACAGGGGCACAGATACGCAGTATTTT. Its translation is CASSSRDRGTDTQYF.